These 19 T cell receptor beta chains were all obtained from the same sample, sequenced in a study of blood T cell repertoires in COVID-19. The repertoire was sequenced with immunoSEQ multiplex PCR; TCRdb's copy has only in-frame clones and lacks some. The sample yields 400,000 to 450,000 clones, 86% seen once. The sequenced material came from peripheral blood. These receptors all stem from a woman aged 25-40 years with active or convalescent COVID-19.

There are a few counts of this clone. The rearrangement uses TRBV19 and TRBJ2-7; 9 bases agree with TRBD2. CDR1 and CDR2 (germline): LNHDA, SQIVND (reference sequence). Losses at the gene ends were 1 base for V and 3 bases for J; bases not matched to a gene: 7. The length of the CDR3 is 16 residues. The CDR3 loop reads CASSIGSSGTFYEQYF. For the CDR3, the DNA is TGTGCCAGTAGTATAGGTTCTAGCGGGACTTTCTACGAGCAGTACTTC.

The V gene is TRBV7-9, the J gene TRBJ2-7; D is unresolved. Trimming pared 1 base from V and 3 bases from J, leaving 7 bases between. CDR1 and CDR2 from the germline V gene are SEHNR and FQNEAQ (reference sequence). The length of the CDR3 is 13 residues. The CDR3, as DNA: TGTGCCAGCAGCTTAGATCCCTACTACGAGCAGTACTTC. Its translation: CASSLDPYYEQYF. Filled out from reference TRBV7-9 and TRBJ2-7, the complete variable domain reads DTGVSQNPRHKITKRGQNVTFRCDPISEHNRLYWYRQTLGQGPEFLTYFQNEAQLEKSRLLSDRFSAERPKGSFSTLEIQRTEQGDSAMYLCASSLDPYYEQYFGPGTRLTVT.

V is TRBV6-5 and J is TRBJ2-7; 7 bases map to TRBD1. V lost 7 bases and J lost 3; bases outside the gene matches: 9. The CDR3 loop spans 14 amino acids. Germline CDR1 MNHEY, CDR2 SVGAGI. This CDR3 reads CASMPPAGGYEQYF. CDR3 bases: TGTGCCAGCATGCCCCCGGCAGGGGGCTACGAGCAGTACTTC.

The chain links TRBV13 to TRBJ1-3; D perhaps matches TRBD1 (5 bases). V dropped 1 base and J dropped 3 bases, with 16 bases sitting between them. The germline gives CDR1 PRHDT, CDR2 FYEKMQ (reference sequence). The CDR3 is made up of 17 amino acids. CDR3 region: CASSLVSSLGGGNTIYF. The DNA for the CDR3 is TGTGCCAGCAGCTTAGTATCATCCTTGGGGGGTGGAAACACCATATATTTT.

The chain recombines TRBV5-1 with TRBJ2-1, with TRBD2 matching over 8 bases. Germline V lookup: CDR1 SGHRS, CDR2 YFSETQ. J gave up 0 bases and V 4 bases, and 6 bases lay outside the gene matches. The CDR3 sequence is 16 residues long. This CDR3 reads CASSPTGTSSYNEQFF. The CDR3 region has the DNA TGCGCCAGCAGCCCAACCGGGACTAGCTCCTACAATGAGCAGTTCTTC.

The J gene is TRBJ2-3, the V gene TRBV6-1; 9 positions match TRBD2. Germline V lookup: CDR1 MNHNS, CDR2 SASEGT. This CDR3 is 19 amino acids long. The J segment lost 1 base and the V segment lost 0 bases, leaving 11 bases of the junction unmatched. The CDR3 sequence is CASSEAGGRASPRTDTQYF. As DNA, the CDR3 is TGTGCCAGCAGTGAAGCTGGCGGGAGGGCCTCCCCCCGCACAGATACGCAGTATTTT.

CDR3 loop: CATRSGGAEWEQYF. The CDR3 region has the DNA TGTGCCACCCGTAGCGGGGGGGCGGAGTGGGAGCAGTACTTC. J is TRBJ2-7 and V is TRBV10-3; 11 bases line up with TRBD2. CDR3 length: 14 residues. V shed 10 bases, J shed 7 bases, and the junction held 12 bases outside the gene matches. Germline assignment: CDR1 ENHRY and CDR2 SYGVKD.

The chain combines TRBV28 with TRBJ1-1; weak D call: TRBD1 (5 bases). Per germline, CDR1 MDHEN and CDR2 SYDVKM. V was trimmed by 5 bases and J by 4 bases, leaving 14 bases between them. This CDR3 is built from 14 residues. The CDR3 loop reads CASSRRGGATEAFF. DNA of the CDR3: TGTGCCAGCAGTCGACGGGGGGGTGCCACTGAAGCTTTCTTT.

Turning to this clone: Within the sample, other DNA sequences also encode this same CDR3. The genes are TRBV2 and TRBJ2-7, with a tentative D call TRBD2 (6 bases). Trimming shortened V by 3 bases and J by 0 bases, and 9 bases separated the two germline ends. The CDR3 has 14 amino acids. Per the germline V gene, CDR1 is SNHLY and CDR2 is FYNNEI. The DNA for the CDR3 is TGTGCCAGCAGTGAGGGTAGCGGCTCCTACGAGCAGTACTTC. Protein sequence: CASSEGSGSYEQYF.

This clone was seen just once. The chain combines TRBV5-4 with TRBJ1-2; weak D call: TRBD1 (6 bases). The CDR3 extends over 15 amino acids. Germline-derived CDR1 and CDR2 are SGHNT and YYREEE (reference sequence). The V end lost 4 bases, the J end lost 8 bases, and 21 bases lay between the germline ends. In nucleotides, the CDR3 is TGTGCCAGCAGCGGGGGGGGCGACCTGGGGTACGGCTACACCTTC. Amino acids: CASSGGGDLGYGYTF.

This clone was recorded once. CDR3 sequence (DNA): TGTGCCAGCAGCTTATTTGTTAGCGGGGGTGAGACCCAGTACTTC. Protein: CASSLFVSGGETQYF. V is TRBV7-9 and J is TRBJ2-5; the match to TRBD2 covers 9 bases. The germline V gene has CDR1 SEHNR and CDR2 FQNEAQ (reference sequence). This CDR3 is built from 15 residues. With V trimmed by 2 bases and J by 5 bases, 6 bases remained unmatched.

The chain has TRBV6-5 and TRBJ1-6, with D uncertain. The CDR3 runs 13 residues. The V gene's germline CDR1 is MNHEY and CDR2 SVGAGI. V lost 2 bases and J 10 bases, leaving 9 bases between the germline ends. The CDR3 sequence is CASSYREDSPLHF. The CDR3 DNA reads as TGTGCCAGCAGTTACAGGGAGGACTCACCCCTCCACTTT.

CDR3 protein: CAISVTGGARANTEAFF. For the CDR3, the DNA is TGTGCCATCAGCGTAACAGGGGGCGCAAGGGCGAACACTGAAGCTTTCTTT. This chain connects TRBV10-3 to TRBJ1-1; 9 bases match TRBD1. Germline V gene sequence: CDR1 ENHRY, CDR2 SYGVKD. The V gene end was trimmed by 6 bases and the J gene end by 1 base; junction bases not matched to a gene: 12. This CDR3 has 17 residues.

The chain has TRBV5-1 and TRBJ2-2; D remains ambiguous. CDR3 size: 14 residues. V shed 0 bases and J shed 3 bases, with 6 bases lying between them. Per the germline V gene, CDR1 is SGHRS and CDR2 is YFSETQ. The CDR3 DNA follows: TGCGCCAGCAGCTTGGTTTCAGACACCGGGGAGCTGTTTTTT. It translates to CASSLVSDTGELFF.

With regard to this clone: A much larger clone differs by one base, so this may be a read error. In the same sample, other DNA sequences code for this CDR3. The chain combines TRBV3-1 (or the pseudogene TRBV3-2) with TRBJ1-1, with 7 nucleotides matching TRBD1. The CDR3 is made up of 14 amino acids. J gave up 0 bases and V 3 bases, and 1 base lay outside the gene matches. Germline assignment: CDR1 LGHDT and CDR2 YNNKEL (reference sequence). CDR3 nucleotides: TGTGCCAGCAGCCAGGGACAGTTGAACACTGAAGCTTTCTTT. Its protein is CASSQGQLNTEAFF.

J is TRBJ1-5 and V is TRBV6-2 or TRBV6-3; no firm D call. This CDR3 is 15 amino acids long. CDR1 MNHEY and CDR2 SVGEGT come from the germline V gene. Between the trimmed V and J ends, which lost 2 bases and 7 bases, there was a span of 15 bases. The CDR3 spells CASSYQPEAGQPQHF. CDR3 in DNA: TGTGCCAGCAGTTACCAACCTGAGGCGGGACAGCCCCAGCATTTT.

This sequence joins TRBV6-5 and TRBJ1-6, with 7 bases identical to TRBD1. V shed 6 bases, J shed 11 bases, and the junction held 7 bases outside the gene matches. Germline loops: CDR1 MNHEY, CDR2 SVGAGI. The CDR3 runs to 13 residues. The CDR3 spells CASSSTGKAPLHF. The CDR3 region has the DNA TGTGCCAGCAGCTCGACAGGGAAGGCACCCCTCCACTTT.

The chain is built from TRBV2 and TRBJ1-1; no clear D gene. Germline CDR1 is SNHLY and CDR2 is FYNNEI. V was pared by 3 bases and J by 1 base, with 6 bases between. The CDR3 loop spans 13 amino acids. The DNA for the CDR3 is TGTGCCAGCAGTGAGGTGAGGAACACTGAAGCTTTCTTT. Amino acid sequence: CASSEVRNTEAFF.

This clone was observed a handful of times. The chain recombines TRBV18 with TRBJ1-3; maybe TRBD1 (6 bases). Trimming removed 1 base at V and 2 bases at J, with 9 bases between. Germline-derived CDR1 and CDR2 are KGHSH and LQKENI. This CDR3 spans 15 amino acids. CDR3 nucleotide sequence: TGTGCCAGCTCACCACAGGGGGTCCCTGGAAACACCATATATTTT. Residues: CASSPQGVPGNTIYF.